The entry that follows covers one TCR beta chain sequence. No antigen is known for it. This record comes from a study of spatial heterogeneity in lung cancer. Study-wide findings and caveats: Detection of ubiquitous tumor TCRs in blood was higher at resection than follow-up.

Time point: sample taken at primary tumor resection. The donor population consisted of roughly 70 patients with untreated, early-stage non-small cell lung cancer. The library protocol tagged each TCR cDNA with a unique molecular identifier. TCRdb re-derived calls from the 5' RACE reads in MiXCR, one entry per CDR3 protein. Of approximately 52,000 distinct CDR3 sequences listed, roughly 5% are singletons. The V and J ends lost 7 bases and 5 bases respectively, with 14 bases between them. Germline lookup yields CDR1 MDHEN and CDR2 SYDVKM. The CDR3 runs to 13 residues. The clonotype was recovered from a male donor with early-stage non-small cell lung cancer. This specimen was PBMCs, taken at surgery. This chain connects TRBV28 to TRBJ2-5; possibly TRBD2 for D (5 bases). The CDR3 region is CASTLGGAETQYF. Written as DNA, the CDR3 is TGTGCCAGCACCCTCGGAGGTGCCGAGACCCAGTACTTC.